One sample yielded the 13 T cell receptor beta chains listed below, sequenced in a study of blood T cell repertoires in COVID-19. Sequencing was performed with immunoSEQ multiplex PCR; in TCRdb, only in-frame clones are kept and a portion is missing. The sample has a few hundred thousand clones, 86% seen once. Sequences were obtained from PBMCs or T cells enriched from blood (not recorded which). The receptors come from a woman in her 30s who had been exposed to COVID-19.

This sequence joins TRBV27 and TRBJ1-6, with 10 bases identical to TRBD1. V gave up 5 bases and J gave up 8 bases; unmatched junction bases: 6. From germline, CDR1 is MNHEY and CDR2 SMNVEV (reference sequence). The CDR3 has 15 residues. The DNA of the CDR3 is TGTGCCAGCAGTATGTCGGGACAGGGGTATTCACCCCTCCACTTT. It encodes CASSMSGQGYSPLHF.

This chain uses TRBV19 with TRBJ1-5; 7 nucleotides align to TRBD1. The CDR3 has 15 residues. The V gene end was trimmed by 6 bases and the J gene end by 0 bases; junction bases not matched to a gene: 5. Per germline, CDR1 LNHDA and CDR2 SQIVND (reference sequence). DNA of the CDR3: TGTGCCAGTAGCCGCCGACAGGGTAGCAATCAGCCCCAGCATTTT. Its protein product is CASSRRQGSNQPQHF.

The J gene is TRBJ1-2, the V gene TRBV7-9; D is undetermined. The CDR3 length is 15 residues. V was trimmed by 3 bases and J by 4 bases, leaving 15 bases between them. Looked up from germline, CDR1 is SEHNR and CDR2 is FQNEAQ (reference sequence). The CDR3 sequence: CASSFVQNSLYGYTF. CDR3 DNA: TGTGCCAGCAGCTTCGTACAGAACTCACTCTATGGCTACACCTTC.

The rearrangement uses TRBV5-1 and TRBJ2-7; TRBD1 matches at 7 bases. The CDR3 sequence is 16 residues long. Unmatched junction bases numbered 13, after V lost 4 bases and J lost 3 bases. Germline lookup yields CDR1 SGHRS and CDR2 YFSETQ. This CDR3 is CASSPIPGTAIYEQYF. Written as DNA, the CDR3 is TGCGCCAGCAGCCCCATTCCGGGGACAGCGATCTACGAGCAGTACTTC. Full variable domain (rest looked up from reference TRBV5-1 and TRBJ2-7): KAGVTQTPRYLIKTRGQQVTLSCSPISGHRSVSWYQQTPGQGLQFLFEYFSETQRNKGNFPGRFSGRQFSNSRSEMNVSTLELGDSALYLCASSPIPGTAIYEQYFGPGTRLTVT.

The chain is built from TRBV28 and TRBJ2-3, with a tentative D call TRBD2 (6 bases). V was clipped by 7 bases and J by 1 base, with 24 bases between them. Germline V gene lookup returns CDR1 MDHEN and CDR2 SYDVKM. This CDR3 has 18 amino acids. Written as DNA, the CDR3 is TGTGCCAGCAATGCACTAGCTGGGCGGGTAGGAGGCACAGATACGCAGTATTTT. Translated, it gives CASNALAGRVGGTDTQYF.

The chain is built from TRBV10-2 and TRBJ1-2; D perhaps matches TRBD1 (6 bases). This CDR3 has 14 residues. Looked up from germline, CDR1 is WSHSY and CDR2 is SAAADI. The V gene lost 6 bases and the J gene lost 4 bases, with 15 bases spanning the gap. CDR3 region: CASRTGVGFYGYTF. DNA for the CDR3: TGCGCCAGCAGGACAGGAGTGGGCTTCTATGGCTACACCTTC.

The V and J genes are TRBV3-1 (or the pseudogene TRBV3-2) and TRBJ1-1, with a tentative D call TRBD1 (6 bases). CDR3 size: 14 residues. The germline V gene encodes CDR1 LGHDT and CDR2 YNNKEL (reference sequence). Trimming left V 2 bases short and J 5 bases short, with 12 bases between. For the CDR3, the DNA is TGTGCCAGCAGCCAACAGGGGCCTGGGACTGAAGCTTTCTTT. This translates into CASSQQGPGTEAFF.

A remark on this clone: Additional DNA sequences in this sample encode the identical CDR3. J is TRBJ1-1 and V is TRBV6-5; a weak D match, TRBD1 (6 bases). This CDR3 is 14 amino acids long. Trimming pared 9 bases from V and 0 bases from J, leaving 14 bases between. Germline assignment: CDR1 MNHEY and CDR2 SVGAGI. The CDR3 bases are TGTGCCAGTGGACCGGGACACTTGAACACTGAAGCTTTCTTT. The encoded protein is CASGPGHLNTEAFF.

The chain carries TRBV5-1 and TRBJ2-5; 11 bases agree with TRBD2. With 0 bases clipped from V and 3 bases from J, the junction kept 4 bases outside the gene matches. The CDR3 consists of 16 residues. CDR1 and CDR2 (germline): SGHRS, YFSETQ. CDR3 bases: TGCGCCAGCAGCTTGGCGGGACTAGCGGCTAAAGAGACCCAGTACTTC. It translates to CASSLAGLAAKETQYF.

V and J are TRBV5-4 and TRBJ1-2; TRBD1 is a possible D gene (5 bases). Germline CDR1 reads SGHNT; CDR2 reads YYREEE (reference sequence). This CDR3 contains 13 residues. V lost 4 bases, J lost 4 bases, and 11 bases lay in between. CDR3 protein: CASSTDISYGYTF. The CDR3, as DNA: TGTGCCAGCAGCACGGACATTTCCTATGGCTACACCTTC.

Here the CDR3 DNA reads TGTGCCAGCAGCGGCGGGGGGAATGAGCAGTTCTTC. As protein: CASSGGGNEQFF. The gene calls are TRBV3-1 (or the pseudogene TRBV3-2) and TRBJ2-1; TRBD2 agrees at 8 bases. V trimming: 5 bases; J trimming: 7 bases; junction bases outside the gene matches: 1. Germline V gives CDR1 LGHDT, CDR2 YNNKEL (reference sequence). The CDR3 consists of 12 residues.

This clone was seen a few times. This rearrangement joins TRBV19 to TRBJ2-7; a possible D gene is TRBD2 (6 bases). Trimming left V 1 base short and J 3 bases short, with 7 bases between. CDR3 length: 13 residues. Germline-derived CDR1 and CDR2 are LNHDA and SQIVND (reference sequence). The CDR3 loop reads CASSIAEGYEQYF. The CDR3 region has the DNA TGTGCCAGTAGTATAGCGGAGGGCTACGAGCAGTACTTC.

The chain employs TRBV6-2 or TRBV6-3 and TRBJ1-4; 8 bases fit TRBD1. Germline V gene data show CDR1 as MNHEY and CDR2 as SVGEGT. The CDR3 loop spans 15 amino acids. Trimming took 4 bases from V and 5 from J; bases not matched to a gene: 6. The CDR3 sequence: CASSSIGQGNEKLFF. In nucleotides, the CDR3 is TGTGCCAGCAGTTCCATTGGACAGGGCAATGAAAAACTGTTTTTT.